What follows describes a single TCR beta chain. The CDR3 runs to 15 residues. Germline V lookup: CDR1 SGDLS, CDR2 YYNGEE. Trimming left V 2 bases short and J 9 bases short, with 15 bases between. The assay was immunoSEQ multiplex PCR, and TCRdb's table has in-frame clones only and misses some. The repertoire includes about 130,000 clones, nearly 90% of them detected once, and roughly 9.3% sits in the top ten. The data belong to a study of cytomegalovirus exposure and HLA in healthy donors. J is TRBJ1-6 and V is TRBV9; D not certain. Sequenced sample: PBMCs. The sequence came from a woman in her late teens or twenties in good health and CMV-seropositive. In nucleotides, the CDR3 is TGTGCCAGCAGCGTCGACTCTAGCGCGCGTTCACCCCTCCACTTT. Its translation is CASSVDSSARSPLHF.